Each of the 31 T cell receptor beta chains below was sequenced from the same sample in a study of early T cells in non-severe SARS-CoV-2 infection. TCRdb re-derived calls from the 5' RACE reads in MiXCR, one entry per CDR3 protein. The data contain fewer than 80,000 distinct CDR3 sequences, roughly 4.9% of them seen just once; the ten biggest clones take up 3% to 4.5%. The material was whole blood, obtained at baseline. The receptors come from an adult who was a healthcare worker with PCR-confirmed SARS-CoV-2 infection or an uninfected control (not recorded which). The donor label of this sample is uncertain.

This clonotype was counted at least ten times. The rearrangement links TRBV5-1 to TRBJ1-2; TRBD1 matches 10 bases. After removal of 6 bases from V and 6 bases from J, the junction contained 5 bases not matched to a gene. Germline V gene data show CDR1 as SGHRS and CDR2 as YFSETQ. The CDR3 has 13 amino acids. CDR3 region: CASTGTGANGYTF. In DNA, the CDR3 is TGCGCCAGCACCGGGACAGGGGCAAATGGCTACACCTTC.

This clonotype was counted ten times or more. The gene calls are TRBV7-2 and TRBJ2-7; 10 bases line up with TRBD2. The germline V gene encodes CDR1 SGHTA and CDR2 FQGNSA. J gave up 6 bases and V 1 base, and 6 bases lay outside the gene matches. CDR3 length equals 15 residues. The CDR3 loop reads CASSLVPAGGLEQYF. CDR3 DNA: TGTGCCAGCAGCTTAGTTCCAGCGGGGGGGCTCGAGCAGTACTTC.

The chain carries TRBV20-1 and TRBJ2-4, with 14 nucleotides matching TRBD2. V was clipped by 0 bases and J by 1 base; unmatched bases: 8. This CDR3 is built from 19 residues. CDR1 is DFQATT, CDR2 SNEGSKA, per germline (reference sequence). The CDR3 is CSARDFGLAGGIAKNIQYF. The CDR3 DNA reads TGCAGTGCTAGAGATTTCGGACTAGCGGGGGGAATTGCCAAAAACATTCAGTACTTC.

In this sample, this clonotype turned up many times. Written as DNA, the CDR3 is TGCAGTGCTATAAGTAGCGGGGGGCCAAACACCGGGGAGCTGTTTTTT. Translating it yields CSAISSGGPNTGELFF. The V call is TRBV20-1, the J call TRBJ2-2, with 10 nucleotides matching TRBD2. CDR3 length: 16 residues. The V gene end was trimmed by 4 bases and the J gene end by 2 bases; junction bases not matched to a gene: 7. Germline-derived CDR1 and CDR2 are DFQATT and SNEGSKA (reference sequence).

This clonotype was recorded at least ten times. This sequence joins TRBV25-1 and TRBJ1-2; a possible D gene is TRBD1 (6 bases). Germline V gene sequence: CDR1 MGHDK, CDR2 SYGVNS. The V and J ends lost 6 bases and 5 bases respectively, with 13 bases between them. The CDR3 runs 13 residues. In nucleotides, the CDR3 is TGTGCCAGCAGAGAGGACAGTAAATATGGCTACACCTTC. Translation: CASREDSKYGYTF.

At least ten counts were recorded for this clonotype. The V and J genes are TRBV5-1 and TRBJ2-2, with 7 bases aligning to TRBD2. V lost 0 bases, J lost 1 base, and 0 bases stayed unmatched. The CDR3 is 15 amino acids. Per the germline V gene, CDR1 is SGHRS and CDR2 is YFSETQ. This chain's CDR3 is CASSLVAGNTGELFF. Written as DNA, the CDR3 is TGCGCCAGCAGCTTGGTAGCGGGGAACACCGGGGAGCTGTTTTTT.

This clonotype was recorded at least ten times. V gene TRBV9 combines with J gene TRBJ2-1; TRBD1 aligns across 8 bases. The CDR3 is 14 amino acids. Unmatched junction bases numbered 5, after V lost 5 bases and J lost 4 bases. In germline, CDR1 is SGDLS, CDR2 YYNGEE. The CDR3 region has the DNA TGTGCCAGCAGGCCGGGACAGGTATACAATGAGCAGTTCTTC. Encoded protein: CASRPGQVYNEQFF.

This clonotype was seen ten or more times. The CDR3 region has the DNA TGTGCCAGCAGCTTAGCGTACTCTGTTGTAAACACAGATACGCAGTATTTT. Its protein product is CASSLAYSVVNTDTQYF. This rearrangement joins TRBV7-8 to TRBJ2-3; D ambiguous. CDR3 length equals 17 residues. Germline values: CDR1 SGHVS, CDR2 FQNEAQ. With 0 bases removed from V and 2 bases from J, the gap between germline ends came to 15 bases.

This clonotype was seen at least ten times. The chain has TRBV2 and TRBJ1-2; 10 bases match TRBD1. After removal of 3 bases from V and 5 bases from J, the junction contained 9 bases not matched to a gene. CDR1 and CDR2 (germline): SNHLY, FYNNEI. CDR3 size: 16 residues. In nucleotides, the CDR3 is TGTGCCAGCAGTGAGGCCGACAGGGGGCTACGGTATGGCTACACCTTC. Translated, it gives CASSEADRGLRYGYTF.

J is TRBJ2-2 and V is TRBV4-3; TRBD1 matches 7 bases. From germline, CDR1 is LGHNA and CDR2 YSLEER. This CDR3 comprises 14 residues. Unmatched junction bases numbered 2, after V lost 2 bases and J lost 5 bases. CDR3 sequence: CASSQRDRTGELFF. The DNA for the CDR3 is TGCGCCAGCAGCCAAAGGGACAGAACCGGGGAGCTGTTTTTT.

This clonotype was observed at least ten times. The genes are TRBV29-1 and TRBJ2-7; 7 nucleotides align to TRBD1. CDR3 length: 14 amino acids. The V gene's germline CDR1 is SQVTM and CDR2 ANQGSEA. V shed 1 base, J shed 3 bases, and the junction held 6 bases outside the gene matches. CDR3 nucleotide sequence: TGCAGCGTTGAAGGGGAACAGGGGATCTACGAGCAGTACTTC. Its protein product is CSVEGEQGIYEQYF.

This clonotype came up many times. The CDR3 is CASSLLRGSGTEAFF. The CDR3 DNA reads as TGTGCCAGCAGTCTACTGAGAGGATCGGGCACTGAAGCTTTCTTT. The J gene is TRBJ1-1, the V gene TRBV7-2; D gene uncertain. Germline loops: CDR1 SGHTA, CDR2 FQGNSA. The V end lost 6 bases, the J end lost 4 bases, and 18 bases lay between the germline ends. CDR3 length equals 15 residues.

This clonotype has more than one count but fewer than ten. This rearrangement joins TRBV27 to TRBJ1-4; D ambiguous. The CDR3 sequence is 19 residues long. Germline loops: CDR1 MNHEY, CDR2 SMNVEV (reference sequence). V was trimmed by 6 bases and J by 0 bases, leaving 23 bases between them. The CDR3 reads CASRRARASTPSTNEKLFF. Here the CDR3 DNA reads TGTGCCAGCAGGAGGGCTAGGGCCAGCACCCCCTCAACTAATGAAAAACTGTTTTTT.

This clonotype was picked up many times. The chain recombines TRBV5-1 with TRBJ2-7; tentatively, D is TRBD1 (5 bases). Germline-derived CDR1 and CDR2 are SGHRS and YFSETQ. V lost 0 bases and J 0 bases, leaving 13 bases between the germline ends. This CDR3 comprises 16 residues. CDR3 protein: CASSLEGPQSSYEQYF. The CDR3 nucleotides are TGCGCCAGCAGCTTGGAGGGGCCCCAAAGCTCCTACGAGCAGTACTTC.

This sequence joins TRBV20-1 and TRBJ2-7; D ambiguous. The CDR3 loop spans 10 amino acids. Germline-derived CDR1 and CDR2 are DFQATT and SNEGSKA (reference sequence). V gave up 5 bases and J gave up 4 bases, with 6 bases separating them. For the CDR3, the DNA is TGCAGTGCTGGGCCGTACGAGCAGTACTTC. Residues: CSAGPYEQYF.

This clonotype was counted ten times or more. The V and J genes are TRBV12-3 or TRBV12-4 and TRBJ2-1; 8 bases agree with TRBD1. With 3 bases clipped from V and 13 bases from J, the junction kept 5 bases outside the gene matches. CDR3 length: 12 residues. The CDR3 nucleotides are TGTGCCAGCAGTTTGGAGACAGGGGTACAGTTCTTC. Amino acids: CASSLETGVQFF.

The chain recombines TRBV20-1 with TRBJ2-7; a weak D match, TRBD1 (6 bases). Trimming removed 6 bases at V and 1 base at J, with 16 bases between. In germline, CDR1 is DFQATT, CDR2 SNEGSKA (reference sequence). The CDR3 has 14 residues. The CDR3 loop is CSAEGERSSYEQYF. As DNA, the CDR3 is TGCAGTGCAGAGGGGGAGAGGTCTTCCTACGAGCAGTACTTC.

This clonotype was observed a handful of times. The chain combines TRBV7-2 with TRBJ2-3; 7 positions agree with TRBD2. This CDR3 has 15 residues. V was pared by 3 bases and J by 5 bases, with 8 bases of the junction left unmatched. CDR1 is SGHTA and CDR2 is FQGNSA in the germline V gene. The CDR3 is CASSLGRGVIDTQYF. The DNA of the CDR3 is TGTGCCAGCAGCTTGGGCCGGGGGGTGATAGATACGCAGTATTTT. Drawing the rest from reference TRBV7-2 and TRBJ2-3, the complete variable domain is GAGVSQSPSNKVTEKGKDVELRCDPISGHTALYWYRQSLGQGLEFLIYFQGNSAPDKSGLPSDRFSAERTGGSVSTLTIQRTQQEDSAVYLCASSLGRGVIDTQYFGPGTRLTVL.

The chain carries TRBV6-6 and TRBJ1-1; 7 nucleotides agree with TRBD1. This CDR3 has 13 amino acids. Unmatched junction bases numbered 2, after V lost 6 bases and J lost 1 base. CDR1 is MNHNY, CDR2 SVGAGI, per germline (reference sequence). CDR3 protein: CASRRDRNTEAFF. In nucleotides, the CDR3 is TGTGCCAGCAGACGGGACAGGAACACTGAAGCTTTCTTT.

This clonotype was observed at least ten times. The rearrangement links TRBV12-3 or TRBV12-4 to TRBJ2-2; 7 bases are shared with TRBD1. J gave up 1 base and V 2 bases, and 7 bases lay outside the gene matches. The CDR3 has 17 residues. CDR3 sequence (DNA): TGTGCCAGCAGTTTATATCTACGGACAGGGAACACCGGGGAGCTGTTTTTT. This gives the protein CASSLYLRTGNTGELFF.

This clonotype came up many times. This rearrangement joins TRBV6-5 to TRBJ1-1; D is possibly TRBD1 (5 bases). The V end lost 2 bases, the J end lost 0 bases, and 7 bases lay between the germline ends. CDR1 and CDR2 from the germline V gene are MNHEY and SVGAGI. The CDR3 has 14 residues. The CDR3 spells CASSYGGMNTEAFF. The CDR3 bases are TGTGCCAGCAGTTACGGGGGAATGAACACTGAAGCTTTCTTT.

The genes are TRBV10-1 and TRBJ1-2; D call uncertain. V lost 4 bases and J 4 bases, leaving 10 bases between the germline ends. Germline lookup yields CDR1 WNHNN and CDR2 SYGVQD (reference sequence). There are 13 residues in the CDR3. The CDR3, as DNA: TGCGCCAGCAGTGGGACGCTCGGCTATGGCTACACCTTC. Its protein is CASSGTLGYGYTF.

This clonotype has a count of ten or more. This rearrangement joins TRBV6-5 to TRBJ1-5, with TRBD1 identical over 7 bases. Trimming took 0 bases from V and 4 from J; bases not matched to a gene: 0. The CDR3 runs 14 residues. Germline V CDR1 and CDR2: MNHEY, SVGAGI. CDR3 residues: CASSYSRGNQPQHF. CDR3 DNA sequence: TGTGCCAGCAGTTACTCCAGGGGGAATCAGCCCCAGCATTTT.

This clonotype was seen only a few times. The chain employs TRBV5-1 and TRBJ1-2; D ambiguous. This CDR3 has 15 amino acids. In germline, CDR1 is SGHRS, CDR2 YFSETQ. With 0 bases removed from V and 4 bases from J, the gap between germline ends came to 13 bases. The CDR3 nucleotides read TGCGCCAGCAGCTTGGAAACGAACCGAGCCTATGGCTACACCTTC. This translates into CASSLETNRAYGYTF.

The rearrangement links TRBV24-1 to TRBJ2-3, with D perhaps given as TRBD1 or TRBD2 (5 bases each). The germline gives CDR1 KGHDR, CDR2 SFDVKD. V was trimmed by 3 bases and J by 6 bases, leaving 12 bases between them. The CDR3 extends over 14 amino acids. CDR3 bases: TGTGCCACCAGTGATGTGGGACGAGGGGATACGCAGTATTTT. This sequence encodes CATSDVGRGDTQYF.

In its sample, this clonotype was seen many times. This chain connects TRBV27 to TRBJ2-3, with TRBD2 matching 9 bases. Germline trimming cut 2 bases from V and 2 bases from J; bases unmatched to any gene: 5. Germline V lookup: CDR1 MNHEY, CDR2 SMNVEV (reference sequence). The CDR3 is 16 residues long. The CDR3 coding sequence is TGTGCCAGCAGTTTAGCTAGCGGGGCTTACACAGATACGCAGTATTTT. Amino acid sequence: CASSLASGAYTDTQYF.

A few counts support this clonotype. This rearrangement joins TRBV29-1 to TRBJ1-2; weak D call: TRBD1 (5 bases). The CDR3 runs to 13 residues. V was cut by 4 bases and J by 0 bases, with 9 bases left in between. Germline CDR1 reads SQVTM; CDR2 reads ANQGSEA. CDR3 coding DNA: TGCAGCGTTGTGTCGACAGCTAACTATGGCTACACCTTC. It yields the protein CSVVSTANYGYTF.

This clonotype has at least ten counts. V gene TRBV19 combines with J gene TRBJ1-5; 11 nucleotides line up with TRBD1. The CDR3 length is 16 residues. The V gene's germline CDR1 is LNHDA and CDR2 SQIVND (reference sequence). The V gene end was trimmed by 1 base and the J gene end by 7 bases; junction bases not matched to a gene: 6. The CDR3 DNA is TGTGCCAGTAGTATAGGAGAAGGACAGGGGGCACAGCCCCAGCATTTT. Protein sequence: CASSIGEGQGAQPQHF.

Only a few counts were recorded for this clonotype. This chain connects TRBV6-2 or TRBV6-3 to TRBJ2-7, with D perhaps TRBD1 (6 bases). This CDR3 is 15 amino acids long. CDR1 MNHEY and CDR2 SVGEGT come from the germline V gene. V was pared by 6 bases and J by 0 bases, with 15 bases between. The CDR3 sequence: CASSLAPGVSYEQYF. The CDR3 DNA follows: TGTGCCAGCAGCTTGGCACCAGGGGTCTCCTACGAGCAGTACTTC.

The rearrangement uses TRBV29-1 and TRBJ2-7; D might be TRBD2 (6 bases). In germline, CDR1 is SQVTM, CDR2 ANQGSEA. Deletions cut 1 base from V and 2 bases from J, with 9 bases between. This CDR3 is built from 13 residues. The CDR3 sequence is CSVEVGGTYEQYF. CDR3 DNA: TGCAGCGTTGAAGTAGGAGGGACCTACGAGCAGTACTTC.

This clonotype was counted between two and nine times. This chain joins TRBV18 and TRBJ1-5; the D is unclear. Germline lookup yields CDR1 KGHSH and CDR2 LQKENI. This CDR3 has 15 residues. With 5 bases removed from V and 0 bases from J, the gap between germline ends came to 11 bases. This CDR3 is CASSRLPASNQPQHF. CDR3 in DNA: TGTGCCAGCTCAAGACTCCCGGCTAGCAATCAGCCCCAGCATTTT. Filled out from reference TRBV18 and TRBJ1-5, the complete variable domain reads NAGVMQNPRHLVRRRGQEARLRCSPMKGHSHVYWYRQLPEEGLKFMVYLQKENIIDESGMPKERFSAEFPKEGPSILRIQQVVRGDSAAYFCASSRLPASNQPQHFGDGTRLSIL.